Presented here are 13 T cell receptor beta chains from one specimen sequenced in a study of shared clonotypes between healthy human individuals. Here immunoSEQ multiplex PCR was the method, and the copy in TCRdb shows in-frame clones only, minus some. The sample has about 1.1 million clones; approximately 75% are singletons. Material: memory CD4+ T cells from PBMCs. Subset: CD45RA-negative fraction. The receptors originated from a man aged 18 to 29 in good health. Some clones in this sample may be carry-over from other donors' samples.

The chain is built from TRBV6-6 and TRBJ2-7; D tentatively reads TRBD1 or TRBD2 (6 bases each). Trimming took 5 bases from V and 2 from J, leaving 16 bases between them. Germline V gene data show CDR1 as MNHNY and CDR2 as SVGAGI (reference sequence). CDR3 length equals 15 residues. Written as DNA, the CDR3 is TGTGCCAGCAGTGGCGCGTGGGGGGCCCCCTACGAGCAGTACTTC. This codes for CASSGAWGAPYEQYF.

Only a few counts were recorded for this clone. The chain joins TRBV4-1 to TRBJ1-2; 9 bases agree with TRBD1. The CDR3 has 13 amino acids. The V and J ends lost 5 bases and 4 bases, in that order; junction bases with no gene match: 2. Germline CDR1 and CDR2: MGHRA and YSYEKL. The CDR3 sequence: CASSKGQGYGYTF. The CDR3 nucleotides read TGCGCCAGCAGCAAGGGACAGGGCTATGGCTACACCTTC.

This chain links TRBV18 with TRBJ2-7, with D possibly matching TRBD2 (5 bases). This CDR3 has 12 amino acids. Germline values: CDR1 KGHSH, CDR2 LQKENI. The ends were cut back, 1 base at V and 7 bases at J, with 8 bases in the middle. The CDR3 sequence is CASSPLAREQYF. CDR3 nucleotides: TGTGCCAGCTCACCACTAGCGAGGGAGCAGTACTTC.

This clone was observed a handful of times. The CDR3 sequence is CASSLYGTSGRASRETQYF. CDR3 coding DNA: TGCGCCAGCAGCTTGTATGGGACTAGCGGGAGGGCTTCTAGGGAGACCCAGTACTTC. This chain uses TRBV5-1 with TRBJ2-5, with TRBD2 matching over 16 bases. The germline CDR1 and CDR2 sequences are SGHRS and YFSETQ. The CDR3 has 19 residues. V trimming: 1 base; J trimming: 5 bases; junction bases outside the gene matches: 11.

The chain combines TRBV7-9 with TRBJ2-5; perhaps TRBD1 as D (6 bases). The CDR3 has 15 amino acids. Per the germline V gene, CDR1 is SEHNR and CDR2 is FQNEAQ (reference sequence). Trimming removed 6 bases from V and 5 bases from J, with 19 bases in between. CDR3 sequence reads: CASRTGDFGSETQYF. The CDR3 nucleotides are TGTGCCAGCAGGACAGGCGATTTTGGATCGGAGACCCAGTACTTC.

The chain uses TRBV15 and TRBJ2-6; 9 nucleotides line up with TRBD1. The V gene end was trimmed by 2 bases and the J gene end by 4 bases; junction bases not matched to a gene: 15. Germline CDR1 is LNHNV and CDR2 is YYDKDF (reference sequence). The length of the CDR3 is 20 residues. CDR3 nucleotides: TGTGCCACCAGCAGATATTGGGCGGGACAGGGAATCGACGGGGCCAACGTCCTGACTTTC. Translating gives CATSRYWAGQGIDGANVLTF.

The V call is TRBV7-9, the J call TRBJ1-4, with 9 bases lining up with TRBD1. Trimming at V came to 6 bases and at J to 4 bases, leaving 3 bases not matched to a gene. Germline V gives CDR1 SEHNR, CDR2 FQNEAQ (reference sequence). The CDR3 consists of 14 residues. The CDR3 spells CASRPGQGNEKLFF. In DNA, the CDR3 is TGTGCCAGCAGGCCGGGACAGGGTAATGAAAAACTGTTTTTT.

This clone has a single count. V gene TRBV5-6 combines with J gene TRBJ2-5; possibly TRBD2 for D (6 bases). With 4 bases removed from V and 11 bases from J, the gap between germline ends came to 15 bases. The CDR3 contains 12 residues. The germline CDR1 and CDR2 sequences are SGHDT and YYEEEE. The CDR3, as DNA: TGTGCCAGCAGCCGGGGACTCGAGGAGCAGTACTTC. Amino acid sequence: CASSRGLEEQYF. Based on the CDR3 plus reference TRBV5-6 and TRBJ2-5, the full variable domain is DAGVTQSPTHLIKTRGQQVTLRCSPKSGHDTVSWYQQALGQGPQFIFQYYEEEERQRGNFPDRFSGHQFPNYSSELNVNALLLGDSALYLCASSRGLEEQYFGPGTRLLVL.

The count of this clone is one. The chain recombines TRBV5-1 with TRBJ2-2, with D maybe TRBD1 (6 bases). The V and J ends lost 3 bases and 4 bases respectively, with 10 bases between them. The CDR3 extends over 14 amino acids. Germline assignment: CDR1 SGHRS and CDR2 YFSETQ. The chain's CDR3 is CASSSTGSTGELFF. Written as DNA, the CDR3 is TGCGCCAGCAGCTCTACAGGGAGCACCGGGGAGCTGTTTTTT. Complete variable domain (other parts from reference TRBV5-1 and TRBJ2-2): KAGVTQTPRYLIKTRGQQVTLSCSPISGHRSVSWYQQTPGQGLQFLFEYFSETQRNKGNFPGRFSGRQFSNSRSEMNVSTLELGDSALYLCASSSTGSTGELFFGEGSRLTVL.

Remarks on this clone: This sample also contains other DNA sequences that code for the same CDR3. The chain carries TRBV18 and TRBJ2-2; no definite D call. CDR1 and CDR2 from the germline V gene are KGHSH and LQKENI. The CDR3 spans 14 residues. Trimming shortened V by 0 bases and J by 3 bases, and 5 bases separated the two germline ends. CDR3 region: CASSPPRDTGELFF. The CDR3 bases are TGTGCCAGCTCACCACCCCGGGACACCGGGGAGCTGTTTTTT.

V and J are TRBV28 and TRBJ1-5, with TRBD1 matching over 7 bases. CDR3 length: 18 amino acids. CDR1 is MDHEN, CDR2 SYDVKM, per germline. Losses at the gene ends were 6 bases for V and 4 bases for J; bases not matched to a gene: 18. This CDR3 is CASSIELTGQVRNQPQHF. DNA for the CDR3: TGTGCCAGCAGCATAGAATTGACTGGACAGGTCCGGAATCAGCCCCAGCATTTT.

The J gene is TRBJ2-1, the V gene TRBV7-2, with 13 positions matching TRBD2. The V segment lost 4 bases and the J segment 8 bases; nucleotides outside the gene matches: 5. The CDR3 extends over 15 amino acids. Germline CDR1 reads SGHTA; CDR2 reads FQGNSA. For the CDR3, the DNA is TGTGCCAGCAGCTCTGGACTAGCGGGAGATTATGAGCAGTTCTTC. Translation: CASSSGLAGDYEQFF.

This chain joins TRBV7-2 and TRBJ1-1; TRBD1 might be the D (5 bases). V was pared by 1 base and J by 11 bases, with 8 bases between. This CDR3 spans 11 amino acids. The germline V gene has CDR1 SGHTA and CDR2 FQGNSA. CDR3 in amino acids: CASSLEGFAFF. The DNA for the CDR3 is TGTGCCAGCAGCTTAGAGGGGTTTGCTTTCTTT.